The sequence of this T cell receptor (beta chain) was determined in a study of blood T cell repertoires in COVID-19. Study-level background: Acute-phase and convalescent COVID-19 samples originated in the United States, Italy and Spain. T cells, B-cell-depleted T cells, or PBMCs provided the cDNA or gDNA that served as material.

Per the study methods: Amplification of reference gene primers was used by the study to estimate nucleated cell counts. TCRdb's copy holds only in-frame clones and misses some; the assay was immunoSEQ multiplex PCR. V, J and clone size reflect that table, while D and trimming were determined from the DNA. This table has roughly 200,000 clones, about 79% appearing once. Trimming removed 1 base from V and 0 bases from J, with 12 bases in between. CDR1 SGHNT and CDR2 YYREEE come from the germline V gene (reference sequence). The CDR3 loop spans 16 amino acids. This clone was seen just once. The receptor was isolated from a human donor in a cohort sampled during active COVID-19. This chain uses TRBV5-4 with TRBJ2-3, with D possibly being TRBD2 (5 bases). The sequenced material came from peripheral blood. The CDR3 region is CASSLRLAPSTDTQYF. The CDR3 DNA reads as TGTGCCAGCAGCTTGCGCCTAGCTCCCAGCACAGATACGCAGTATTTT. The whole variable domain, remainder taken from reference TRBV5-4 and TRBJ2-3, is ETGVTQSPTHLIKTRGQQVTLRCSSQSGHNTVSWYQQALGQGPQFIFQYYREEENGRGNFPPRFSGLQFPNYSSELNVNALELDDSALYLCASSLRLAPSTDTQYFGPGTRLTVL.